This T cell receptor (beta chain) was documented in a study of post-analysis software for immune sequencing data. Each TCR beta cDNA library carried unique molecular identifiers. The authors obtained 500,000 to 600,000 cDNA molecules from about 0.94 to 9.7 million T cells. TCRdb re-called the PCR reads with MiXCR, one entry per CDR3 protein. The sample consists of 400,000 to 500,000 distinct CDR3 sequences, 30% to 45% of them appearing once. Overall study findings and caveats: Controls significantly exceeded multiple sclerosis patients in normalized Chao1 diversity. Samples from a shared batch, those prepared together, strongly co-clustered by F measure.

This clonotype was counted only a few times. The antigen is unknown. Sequencing was carried out using blood. The TCR sequence derives from a girl aged 2 to 9 with multiple sclerosis.

CDR3 sequence reads: CASKVAFEYYEQYF. The CDR3 DNA follows: TGTGCCAGCAAGGTAGCCTTTGAATACTACGAGCAGTACTTC. The gene calls are TRBV27 and TRBJ2-7; D unclear. The CDR3 totals 14 residues. Trimming took 7 bases from V and 3 from J, leaving 16 bases between them. CDR1 and CDR2 (germline): MNHEY, SMNVEV (reference sequence).